This TCR beta chain was sequenced during a study of blood T cell repertoires in COVID-19. Looking at the study overall: The United States, Italy and Spain provided the acute and convalescent COVID-19 samples. From T cells, B-cell-depleted T cells, or PBMCs came the material, which was cDNA or gDNA.

Authors' methods: The assay estimated nucleated cells by amplifying reference gene primers. Clones were read by immunoSEQ multiplex PCR, and TCRdb kept only the in-frame ones, dropping some. The DNA gave D and trimming, while V, J and clone size come from that table. The table lists about 160,000 clones, approximately 91% of them singletons. This clone was observed a few times. Trimming pared 5 bases from V and 6 bases from J, leaving 14 bases between. CDR3 size: 14 residues. In germline, CDR1 is SGHVS, CDR2 FQNEAQ. The sample comprised peripheral blood. V usage is TRBV7-8 and J usage is TRBJ2-1; possibly TRBD2 for D (6 bases). The TCR comes from a man younger than 30 with acute or convalescent COVID-19. The CDR3 region is CASSLTGTPNEQFF. CDR3 sequence (DNA): TGTGCCAGCAGCCTAACCGGGACTCCCAATGAGCAGTTCTTC. Drawing the rest from reference TRBV7-8 and TRBJ2-1, the complete variable domain is GAGVSQSPRYKVAKRGQDVALRCDPISGHVSLFWYQQALGQGPEFLTYFQNEAQLDKSGLPSDRFFAERPEGSVSTLKIQRTQQEDSAVYLCASSLTGTPNEQFFGPGTRLTVL.